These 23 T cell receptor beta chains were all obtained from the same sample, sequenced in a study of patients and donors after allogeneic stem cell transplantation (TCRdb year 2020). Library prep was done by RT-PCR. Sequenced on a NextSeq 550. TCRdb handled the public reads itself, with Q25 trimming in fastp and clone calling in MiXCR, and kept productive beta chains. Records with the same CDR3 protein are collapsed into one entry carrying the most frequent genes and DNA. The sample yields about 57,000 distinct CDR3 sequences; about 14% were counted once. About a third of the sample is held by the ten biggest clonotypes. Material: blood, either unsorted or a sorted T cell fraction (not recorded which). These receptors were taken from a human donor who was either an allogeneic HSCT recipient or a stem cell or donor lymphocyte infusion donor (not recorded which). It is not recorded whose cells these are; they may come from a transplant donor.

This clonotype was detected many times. DNA for the CDR3: TGTGCCAGCAGCTCTAATCAGCCCCAGCATTTT. This translates into CASSSNQPQHF. This chain joins TRBV12-3 or TRBV12-4 and TRBJ1-5; the D is unclear. V was cut by 6 bases and J by 4 bases, with 4 bases left in between. The CDR3 runs 11 residues.

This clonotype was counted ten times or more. In DNA, the CDR3 is TGTGCCACCAGCAAGGACAGGGGGAGAACCACAGATACGCAGTATTTT. Encoded protein: CATSKDRGRTTDTQYF. The chain recombines TRBV15 with TRBJ2-3; TRBD1 matches at 10 bases. Germline V gives CDR1 LNHNV, CDR2 YYDKDF (reference sequence). The CDR3 is 16 residues long. V lost 4 bases, J lost 2 bases, and 6 bases stayed unmatched.

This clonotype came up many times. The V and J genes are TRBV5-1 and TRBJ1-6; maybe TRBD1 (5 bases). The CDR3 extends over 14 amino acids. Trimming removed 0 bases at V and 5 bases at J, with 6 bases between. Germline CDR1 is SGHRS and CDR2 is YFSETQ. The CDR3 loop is CASSLEGNNSPLHF. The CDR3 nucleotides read TGCGCCAGCAGCTTGGAGGGGAATAATTCACCCCTCCACTTT.

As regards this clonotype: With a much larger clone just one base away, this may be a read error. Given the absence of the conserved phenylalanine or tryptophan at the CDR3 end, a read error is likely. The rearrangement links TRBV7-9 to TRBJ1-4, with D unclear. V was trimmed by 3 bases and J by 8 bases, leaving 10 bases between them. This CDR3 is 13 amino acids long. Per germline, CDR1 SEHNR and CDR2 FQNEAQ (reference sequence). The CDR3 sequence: CASSLGGLEKLFY. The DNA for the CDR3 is TGTGCCAGCAGCTTGGGCGGACTCGAAAAACTGTTTTAT.

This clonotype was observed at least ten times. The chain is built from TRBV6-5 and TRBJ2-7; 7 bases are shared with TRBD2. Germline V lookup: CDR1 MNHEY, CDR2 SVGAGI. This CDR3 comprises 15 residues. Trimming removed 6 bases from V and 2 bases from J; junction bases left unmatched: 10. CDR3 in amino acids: CASRWMTGGTYEQYF. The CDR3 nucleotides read TGTGCCAGCAGGTGGATGACGGGGGGAACCTACGAGCAGTACTTC.

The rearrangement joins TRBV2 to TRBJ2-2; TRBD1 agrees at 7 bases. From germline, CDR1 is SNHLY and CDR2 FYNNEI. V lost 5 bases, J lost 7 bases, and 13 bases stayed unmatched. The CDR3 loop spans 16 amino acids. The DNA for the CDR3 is TGTGCCAGCAGTCTGCAGACACAGGGGCGGAGCGGGGAGCTGTTTTTT. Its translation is CASSLQTQGRSGELFF. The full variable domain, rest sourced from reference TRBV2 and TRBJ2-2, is EPEVTQTPSHQVTQMGQEVILRCVPISNHLYFYWYRQILGQKVEFLVSFYNNEISEKSEIFDDQFSVERPDGSNFTLKIRSTKLEDSAMYFCASSLQTQGRSGELFFGEGSRLTVL.

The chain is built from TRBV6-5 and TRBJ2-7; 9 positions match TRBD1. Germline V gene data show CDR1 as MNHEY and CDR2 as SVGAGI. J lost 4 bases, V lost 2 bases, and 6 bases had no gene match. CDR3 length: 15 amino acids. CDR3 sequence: CASSYGWTGEYEQYF. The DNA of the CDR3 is TGTGCCAGCAGTTACGGATGGACAGGGGAGTACGAGCAGTACTTC.

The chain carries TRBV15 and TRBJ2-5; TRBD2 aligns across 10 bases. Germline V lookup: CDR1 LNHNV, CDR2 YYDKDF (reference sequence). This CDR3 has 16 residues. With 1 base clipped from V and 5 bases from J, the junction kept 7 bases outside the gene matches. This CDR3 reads CATSRGDIAGGETQYF. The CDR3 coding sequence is TGTGCCACCAGCAGAGGGGATATAGCGGGAGGCGAGACCCAGTACTTC.

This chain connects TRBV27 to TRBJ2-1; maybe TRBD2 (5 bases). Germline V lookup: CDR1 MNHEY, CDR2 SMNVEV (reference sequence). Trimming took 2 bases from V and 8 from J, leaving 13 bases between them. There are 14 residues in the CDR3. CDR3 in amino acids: CASSLQDSLDEQFF. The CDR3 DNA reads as TGTGCCAGCAGTTTACAGGACTCCCTCGATGAGCAGTTCTTC.

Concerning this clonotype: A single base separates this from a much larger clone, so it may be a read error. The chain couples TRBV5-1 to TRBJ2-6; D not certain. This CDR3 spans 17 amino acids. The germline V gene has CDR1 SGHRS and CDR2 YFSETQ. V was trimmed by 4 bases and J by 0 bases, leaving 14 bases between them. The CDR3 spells CASSIRAGNSGANVLTF. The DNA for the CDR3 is TGCGCCAGCAGCATAAGGGCAGGAAACTCTGGGGCCAACGTCCTGACTTTC.

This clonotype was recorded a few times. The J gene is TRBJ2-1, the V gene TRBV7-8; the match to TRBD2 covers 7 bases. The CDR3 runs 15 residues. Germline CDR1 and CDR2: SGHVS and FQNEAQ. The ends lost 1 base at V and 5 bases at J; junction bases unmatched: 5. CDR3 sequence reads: CASSLVASGNNEQFF. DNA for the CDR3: TGTGCCAGCAGCTTAGTGGCTAGCGGAAACAATGAGCAGTTCTTC.

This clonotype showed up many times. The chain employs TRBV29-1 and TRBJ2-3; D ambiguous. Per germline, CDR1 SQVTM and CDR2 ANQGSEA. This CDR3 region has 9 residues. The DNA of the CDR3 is TGCAACACGGGAGATACGCAGTATTTT. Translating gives CNTGDTQYF.

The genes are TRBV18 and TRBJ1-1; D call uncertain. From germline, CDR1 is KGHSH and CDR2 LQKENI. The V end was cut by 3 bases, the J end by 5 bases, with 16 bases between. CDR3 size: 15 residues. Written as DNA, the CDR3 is TGTGCCAGCTCACCCTCCTATTCGGGTGGGACTGAAGCTTTCTTT. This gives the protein CASSPSYSGGTEAFF.

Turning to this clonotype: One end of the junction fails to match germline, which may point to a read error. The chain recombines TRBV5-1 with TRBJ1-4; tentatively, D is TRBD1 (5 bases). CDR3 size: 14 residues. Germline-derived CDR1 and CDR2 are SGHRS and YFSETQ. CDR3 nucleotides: TGCGCCAGCAGTTTGGGGACGGAGAAAGAAAAACTGTTTTTT. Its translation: CASSLGTEKEKLFF. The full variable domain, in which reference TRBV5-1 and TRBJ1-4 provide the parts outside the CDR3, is KAGVTQTPRYLIKTRGQQVTLSCSPISGHRSVSWYQQTPGQGLQFLFEYFSETQRNKGNFPGRFSGRQFSNSRSEMNVSTLELGDSALYLCASSLGTEKEKLFFGSGTQLSVL.

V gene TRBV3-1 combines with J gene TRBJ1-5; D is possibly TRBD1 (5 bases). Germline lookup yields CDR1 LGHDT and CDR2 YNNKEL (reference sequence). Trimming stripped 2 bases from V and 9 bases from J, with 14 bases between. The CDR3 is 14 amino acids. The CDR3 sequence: CASSQWWGIMPQHF. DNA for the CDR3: TGTGCCAGCAGCCAATGGTGGGGGATCATGCCCCAGCATTTT.

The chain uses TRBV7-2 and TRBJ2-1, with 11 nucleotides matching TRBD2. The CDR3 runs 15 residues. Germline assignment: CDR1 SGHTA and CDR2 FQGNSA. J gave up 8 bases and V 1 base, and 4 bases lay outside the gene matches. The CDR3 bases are TGTGCCAGCAGCTTAGTATTAGCGGGGGGGCATGAGCAGTTCTTC. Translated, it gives CASSLVLAGGHEQFF. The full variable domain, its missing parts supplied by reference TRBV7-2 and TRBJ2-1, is GAGVSQSPSNKVTEKGKDVELRCDPISGHTALYWYRQSLGQGLEFLIYFQGNSAPDKSGLPSDRFSAERTGGSVSTLTIQRTQQEDSAVYLCASSLVLAGGHEQFFGPGTRLTVL.

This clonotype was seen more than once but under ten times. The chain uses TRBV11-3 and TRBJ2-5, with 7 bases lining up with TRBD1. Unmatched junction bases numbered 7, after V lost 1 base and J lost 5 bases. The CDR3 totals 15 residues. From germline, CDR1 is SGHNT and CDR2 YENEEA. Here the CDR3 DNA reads TGTGCCAGCAGCTTAGGCGGACAGGTGGGGGAGACCCAGTACTTC. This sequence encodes CASSLGGQVGETQYF.

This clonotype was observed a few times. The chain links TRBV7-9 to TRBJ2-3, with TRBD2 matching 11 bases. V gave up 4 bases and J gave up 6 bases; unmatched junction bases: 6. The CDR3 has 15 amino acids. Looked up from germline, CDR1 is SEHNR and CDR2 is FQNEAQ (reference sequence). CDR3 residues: CASSYLAGGGDTQYF. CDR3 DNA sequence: TGTGCCAGCAGCTACCTAGCGGGAGGAGGTGATACGCAGTATTTT.

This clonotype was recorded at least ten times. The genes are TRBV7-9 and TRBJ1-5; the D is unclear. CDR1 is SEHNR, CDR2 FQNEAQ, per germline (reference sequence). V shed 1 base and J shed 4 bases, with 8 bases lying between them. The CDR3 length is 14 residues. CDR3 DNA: TGTGCCAGCAGCTTAGAGGCAGAGAATCAGCCCCAGCATTTT. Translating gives CASSLEAENQPQHF.

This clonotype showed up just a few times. The CDR3 loop reads CASSPGGGNFYEQYF. CDR3 DNA: TGTGCCAGCAGCCCCGGTGGCGGTAATTTCTACGAGCAGTACTTC. The chain has TRBV4-2 and TRBJ2-7; the D is unclear. Trimming shortened V by 4 bases and J by 3 bases, and 16 bases separated the two germline ends. CDR1 and CDR2 from the germline V gene are LGHNA and YNFKEQ. The CDR3 sequence is 15 residues long.

The CDR3 loop reads CSARSGTAYNEKLFF. CDR3 coding DNA: TGCAGTGCTAGATCCGGGACAGCCTATAATGAAAAACTGTTTTTT. This sequence joins TRBV20-1 and TRBJ1-4; 7 bases align to TRBD1. Germline CDR1 reads DFQATT; CDR2 reads SNEGSKA (reference sequence). This CDR3 is 15 amino acids long. The V gene end was trimmed by 2 bases and the J gene end by 4 bases; junction bases not matched to a gene: 7.

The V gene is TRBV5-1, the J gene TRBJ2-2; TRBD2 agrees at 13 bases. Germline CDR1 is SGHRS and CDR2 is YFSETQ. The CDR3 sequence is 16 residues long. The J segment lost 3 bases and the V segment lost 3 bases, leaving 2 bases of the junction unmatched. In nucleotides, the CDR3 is TGCGCCAGCAGCTCCGGACTAGCGGGGGACACCGGGGAGCTGTTTTTT. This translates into CASSSGLAGDTGELFF.

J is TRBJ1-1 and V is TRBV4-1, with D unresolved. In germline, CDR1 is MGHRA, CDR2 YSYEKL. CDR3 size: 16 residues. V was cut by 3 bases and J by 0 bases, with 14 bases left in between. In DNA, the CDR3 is TGCGCCAGCAGCCATCCTTCGGCCACCTTGAACACTGAAGCTTTCTTT. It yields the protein CASSHPSATLNTEAFF.